This is a list of T cell receptor beta chains from one sample in a study of PD-L1 blockade in urothelial cancer. TCRdb's copy holds only in-frame clones and misses some; the assay was immunoSEQ multiplex PCR. Among around 30,000 clones, approximately 80% were seen once, and the ten largest hold approximately 3.1%. This material consisted of PBMCs, taken around atezolizumab (anti-PD-L1) treatment. The receptors stem from a man between 65 and 79 years old with urothelial cancer. The CDR3 runs from the conserved cysteine through the conserved F or W. The order of the fields is V gene, D gene, clone size, J gene, CDR3 protein, CDR3 DNA. D genes are given only for firm matches. Size tells how often a clone was seen (once, few, many) or the class of an expanded clone, and some rows leave it out.

TRBV18,TRBD1,.,TRBJ2-5,CASSPPWTGEETQYF,TGTGCCAGCTCACCACCGTGGACAGGGGAGGAGACCCAGTACTTC
TRBV7-6,.,.,TRBJ2-2,CASSLVPGTGELFF,TGTGCCAGCAGCTTAGTACCAGGGACCGGGGAGCTGTTTTTT
TRBV6-1,TRBD2,.,TRBJ2-7,CATVPGGSSYEQYF,TGTGCCACCGTGCCGGGGGGATCCTCCTACGAGCAGTACTTC
TRBV11-1,TRBD1,.,TRBJ1-1,CASFPGGQQGRPEAFF,TGTGCCAGCTTTCCCGGGGGTCAACAGGGGAGGCCTGAAGCTTTCTTT
TRBV4-3,.,.,TRBJ1-4,CASSQGPSRREKLFF,TGCGCCAGCAGCCAAGGCCCAAGTCGTCGGGAAAAACTGTTTTTT
TRBV28,TRBD2,.,TRBJ2-1,CASSVLAGDHNEQFF,TGTGCCAGCAGTGTTCTAGCGGGGGACCACAATGAGCAGTTCTTC
TRBV6-5,TRBD1,.,TRBJ2-7,CASSLQGRAYEQYF,TGTGCCAGCAGTCTACAGGGGCGAGCCTACGAGCAGTACTTC
TRBV5-1,.,.,TRBJ2-2,CASSLMQIGALGELFF,TGCGCCAGCAGCTTGATGCAGATAGGGGCCCTCGGGGAGCTGTTTTTT
TRBV5-1,.,.,TRBJ2-7,CASSLLTGSYEQYF,TGCGCCAGCAGCTTGTTAACAGGGTCCTACGAGCAGTACTTC
TRBV11-2,TRBD2,.,TRBJ2-5,CASSGVAGQETQYF,TGTGCCAGCAGCGGGGTAGCGGGGCAAGAGACCCAGTACTTC
TRBV25-1,TRBD1,.,TRBJ1-2,CASAFKDRGKNGYTF,TGTGCCAGCGCCTTCAAGGACAGGGGGAAGAATGGCTACACCTTC
TRBV7-2,TRBD2,once,TRBJ2-5,CASTPGRTSGTEETQYF,TGTGCCAGCACCCCTGGTAGGACTAGCGGGACGGAAGAGACCCAGTACTTC
TRBV2,TRBD1,.,TRBJ1-2,CASRGQAYGYTF,TGTGCCAGCAGGGGACAGGCTTATGGCTACACCTTC
TRBV6-1,TRBD1,.,TRBJ1-5,CASGEDRGNQPQHF,TGTGCCAGCGGGGAAGACAGGGGCAATCAGCCCCAGCATTTT
TRBV6-1,TRBD2,.,TRBJ2-1,CATGAGVSTGEQFF,TGTGCCACCGGAGCGGGAGTATCCACCGGAGAGCAGTTCTTC
TRBV18,.,.,TRBJ2-1,CASSPTTGVRVNEQFF,TGTGCCAGCTCACCTACGACCGGGGTTAGGGTTAATGAGCAGTTCTTC
TRBV28,.,.,TRBJ1-5,CASSFGYSNQPQHF,TGTGCCAGCAGTTTCGGGTATAGCAATCAGCCCCAGCATTTT
TRBV7-3,.,.,TRBJ2-5,CASSLLAGRGETQYF,TGTGCCAGCAGCTTACTCGCGGGGCGTGGGGAGACCCAGTACTTC
TRBV9,TRBD2,.,TRBJ2-5,CASSPRLAGGQETQYF,TGTGCCAGCAGCCCTCGACTAGCGGGGGGACAAGAGACCCAGTACTTC
TRBV10-3,TRBD2,.,TRBJ2-7,CAISGRASGRSYEQYF,TGTGCCATCAGTGGGCGGGCTAGCGGGAGATCCTACGAGCAGTACTTC
TRBV5-4,.,.,TRBJ1-1,CASSSTGSPSAEAFF,TGTGCCAGCAGCTCCACAGGGTCCCCGAGCGCTGAAGCTTTCTTT
TRBV28,.,.,TRBJ2-5,CASSLLQETQYF,TGTGCCAGCAGTTTACTCCAAGAGACCCAGTACTTC
TRBV13,.,.,TRBJ2-7,CASSLGPSENYEQYF,TGTGCCAGCAGCTTAGGCCCTAGCGAAAACTACGAGCAGTACTTC
TRBV5-1,.,.,TRBJ2-1,CASSQQAASINEQFF,TGCGCCAGCAGCCAACAGGCGGCTAGTATCAATGAGCAGTTCTTC
TRBV7-3,TRBD2,.,TRBJ2-3,CASSPGLAGGRDTQYF,TGTGCCAGCAGCCCTGGACTAGCGGGGGGCCGGGATACGCAGTATTTT
TRBV7-6,.,once,TRBJ1-3,CASSLVASDSGNTIYF,TGTGCCAGCAGCTTAGTGGCTTCAGACTCTGGAAACACCATATATTTT
TRBV7-3,.,.,TRBJ2-1,CASSLEGGQFHEQFF,TGTGCCAGCAGCTTAGAGGGGGGGCAATTCCATGAGCAGTTCTTC
TRBV28,.,.,TRBJ2-7,CASSSPTLREQYF,TGTGCCAGCAGTTCTCCCACTCTACGCGAGCAGTACTTC
TRBV19,.,.,TRBJ2-1,CASSRRGHEQFF,TGTGCCAGTAGTAGGAGAGGCCATGAGCAGTTCTTC
TRBV19,TRBD1,.,TRBJ2-2,CASSGRTGIGTGELFF,TGTGCCAGTAGTGGCCGGACAGGGATCGGCACCGGGGAGCTGTTTTTT
TRBV11-3,TRBD2,once,TRBJ2-1,CASSLVLAGGYEQFF,TGTGCCAGCAGCTTAGTACTAGCGGGAGGGTATGAGCAGTTCTTC
TRBV11-1,.,.,TRBJ2-6,CASSFNTGGTGANVLTF,TGTGCCAGCAGCTTTAATACGGGGGGCACTGGGGCCAACGTCCTGACTTTC
TRBV28,.,.,TRBJ2-5,CASSMSVQRTMGETQYF,TGTGCCAGCAGTATGAGTGTCCAGCGGACTATGGGAGAGACCCAGTACTTC
TRBV29-1,.,once,TRBJ1-3,CSYSYSGNTIYF,TGCAGCTACTCATACTCTGGAAACACCATATATTTT